The sequence of this T cell receptor beta chain was determined in a study of blood T cells in healthy people across ages. Study findings and constraints: TCR beta diversity per million T cells fell roughly linearly with age.

A J-beta primer mix and a sample-barcoded 5' primer were used in a second PCR of about 7 to 11 cycles. TCRdb ran MiXCR on the 5' RACE reads and lists one entry per CDR3 protein. Of about 830,000 distinct CDR3 sequences in the sample, 55% to 65% were seen once. CDR3 length equals 14 residues. Germline-derived CDR1 and CDR2 are SEHNR and FQNEAQ (reference sequence). Comment on this clonotype: Its antigen is undetermined.

The chain has TRBV7-9 and TRBJ2-1; no definite D call. The J call may be faulty, since TRBJ2-7 better matches the DNA end. The sequence was collected from a young man in good health. Sequencing was done on a sample of blood. DNA for the CDR3: TGTGCCAGCGAGAAAACTGCAGCCTACAATGAGCAGTACTTC. Translated, it gives CASEKTAAYNEQYF.